These T cell receptor beta chains were read from a single sample in a study of T cell changes during pregnancy in multiple sclerosis. The repertoire was sequenced with immunoSEQ multiplex PCR; TCRdb's copy has only in-frame clones and lacks some. The table shows about 34,000 clones, with 70% to 90% occurring only once. The sequencing used CD8+ T cells from peripheral blood mononuclear cells, collected in the third trimester of pregnancy. The receptors shown here come from a female donor with multiple sclerosis, enrolled in a pregnancy study. Each CDR3 is given with its conserved first and last residue. The order of the fields is clone size, D gene, V gene, J gene, CDR3 DNA, CDR3 protein. D genes are given only for firm matches. Some rows have no size entry. The others give once, few or many, or a class for an expanded clone.

.	.	TRBV14	TRBJ1-5	TGTGCCAGCAGCGTGACAGGTAATCAGCCCCAGCATTTT	CASSVTGNQPQHF
.	.	TRBV21-1	TRBJ1-3	TGTGCCAGCAGCAAAGGTGGGGACAGGGGGTACAACACCATATATTTT	CASSKGGDRGYNTIYF
.	.	TRBV9	TRBJ2-3	TGTGCCAGCAGCGAACAGGGAGCCACAGATACGCAGTATTTT	CASSEQGATDTQYF
.	TRBD2	TRBV15	TRBJ2-1	TGTGCCACTGCGGGGGGGCCCGGGTATGAGCAGTTCTTC	CATAGGPGYEQFF
.	.	TRBV5-8	TRBJ2-7	TGTGCCAGCAGCTTGGAACCGGGACACAGCTCCTACGAGCAGTACTTC	CASSLEPGHSSYEQYF
.	TRBD1	TRBV6-6	TRBJ1-4	TGTGCCAGCAGTTTCCGGACAGGGGCGAATGAAAAACTGTTTTTT	CASSFRTGANEKLFF
once	TRBD2	TRBV4-1	TRBJ2-3	TGCGCCAGCAGCCAGACTAGCGGGGGCCAGACCGACTTAGGTACGCAGTATTTT	CASSQTSGGQTDLGTQYF
few	.	TRBV5-4	TRBJ1-1	TGTGCCAGCCAGGCAGCGAACACTGAAGCTTTCTTT	CASQAANTEAFF
.	.	TRBV29-1	TRBJ2-7	TGCAGCGTTGACGGGGAGATGGGGGAGCAGTACTTC	CSVDGEMGEQYF
.	TRBD1	TRBV5-1	TRBJ1-5	TGCGCCAGCAGCTTGACAGGGGGCGGGGGGCCCCAGCATTTT	CASSLTGGGGPQHF
.	TRBD2	TRBV9	TRBJ2-5	TGTGCCAGCAGTATAGCGGGGGGGCAGGAGACCCAGTACTTC	CASSIAGGQETQYF
.	TRBD2	TRBV5-1	TRBJ2-7	TGCGCCAGCAGCCACGGCGGCCGCCGGGGGGTCTACGAGCAGTACTTC	CASSHGGRRGVYEQYF
.	TRBD2	TRBV4-1	TRBJ2-1	TGCGCCAGCAGCCATGTAACTAGCGGGGGGAGCCACCAGTTCTTC	CASSHVTSGGSHQFF
.	.	TRBV2	TRBJ1-4	TGTGCCAGCAGTGAAGGCCAGGGGATAGAAAAACTGTTTTTT	CASSEGQGIEKLFF
.	TRBD1	TRBV15	TRBJ1-5	TGTGCCACCAGCGGGGCTGGGGACAGAGTTAATCAGCCCCAGCATTTT	CATSGAGDRVNQPQHF